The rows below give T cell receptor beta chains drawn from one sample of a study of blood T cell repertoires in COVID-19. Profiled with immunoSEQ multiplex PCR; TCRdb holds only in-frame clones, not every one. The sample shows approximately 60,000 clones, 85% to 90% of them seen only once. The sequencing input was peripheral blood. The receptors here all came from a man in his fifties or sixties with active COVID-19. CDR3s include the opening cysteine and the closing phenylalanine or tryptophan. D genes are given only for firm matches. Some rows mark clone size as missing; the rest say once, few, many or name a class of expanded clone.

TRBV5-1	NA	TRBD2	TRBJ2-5	TGCGCCAGCAGCACTCTAGCGGGGGTACAAGAGACCCAGTACTTC	CASSTLAGVQETQYF
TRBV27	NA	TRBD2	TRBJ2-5	TGTGCCAGCAGTTTGCTAGCGGGAGGGCGGGAGACCCAGTACTTC	CASSLLAGGRETQYF
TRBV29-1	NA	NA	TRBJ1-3	TGCAGCGTTGGGGCAGCCTCTGGAAACACCATATATTTT	CSVGAASGNTIYF
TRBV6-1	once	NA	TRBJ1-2	TGTGCCAGCAGTGAAGTAGGGGCGAACTATGGCTACACCTTC	CASSEVGANYGYTF
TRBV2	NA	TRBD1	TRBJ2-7	TGTGCCAGCAGTGAAGACCTAGGACAGGGGTACGAGCAGTACTTC	CASSEDLGQGYEQYF
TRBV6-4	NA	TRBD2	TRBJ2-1	TGTGCCAGCAGTGCCGGGACTAGCGGCTACAATGAGCAGTTCTTC	CASSAGTSGYNEQFF
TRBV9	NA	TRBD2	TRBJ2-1	TGTGCCAGCAGCCCTAATGGGTGGGTAGCGGGTTACAATGAGCAGTTCTTC	CASSPNGWVAGYNEQFF
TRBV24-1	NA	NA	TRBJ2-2	TGTGCCACCAGTTCACTAATGAACACCGGGGAGCTGTTTTTT	CATSSLMNTGELFF
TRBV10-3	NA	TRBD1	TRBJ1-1	TGTGCCATCAAACCGGGACAGCCGGTCGCTGAAGCTTTCTTT	CAIKPGQPVAEAFF
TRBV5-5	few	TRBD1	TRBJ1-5	TGTGCCAGCAGCTTGGGGACAGGGGCCAACAATCAGCCCCAGCATTTT	CASSLGTGANNQPQHF
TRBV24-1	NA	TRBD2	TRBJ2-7	TGTGCCACCAGTGATTTGCAACCACTAGCGGGGGCGACCTACGAGCAGTACTTC	CATSDLQPLAGATYEQYF
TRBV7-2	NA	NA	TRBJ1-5	TGTGCCAGCAGTCATGAGTATAGTAGCAATCAGCCCCAGCATTTT	CASSHEYSSNQPQHF
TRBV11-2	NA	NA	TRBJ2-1	TGTGCCAGCAGCTTTGGCAGTAACAATGAGCAGTTCTTC	CASSFGSNNEQFF
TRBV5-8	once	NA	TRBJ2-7	TGTGCCAGCAATAATTTTTTAGGAGTAGAGCAGTACTTC	CASNNFLGVEQYF
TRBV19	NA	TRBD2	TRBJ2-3	TGTGCCAGTAGCCCGGGACTAGCGGGGCCTCCTAGCACAGATACGCAGTATTTT	CASSPGLAGPPSTDTQYF
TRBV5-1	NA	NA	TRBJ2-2	TGCGCCAGCAGCTTGCTGGCGGGGACGAACACCGGGGAGCTGTTTTTT	CASSLLAGTNTGELFF
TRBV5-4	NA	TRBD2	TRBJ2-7	TGTGCCAGCAGCTTGGGAGGCGGGGGCTCCTACGAGCAGTACTTC	CASSLGGGGSYEQYF
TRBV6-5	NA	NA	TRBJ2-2	TGTGCTAGTAGTAGGGGGAACACCGGGGAGCTGTTTTTT	CASSRGNTGELFF
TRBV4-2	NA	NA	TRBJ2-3	TGTGCCAGCAGCCTTGCCGGGGACACAGATACGCAGTATTTT	CASSLAGDTDTQYF
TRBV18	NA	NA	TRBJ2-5	TGTGCCAGCTCATTACAGGGCATACAAGAGACCCAGTACTTC	CASSLQGIQETQYF
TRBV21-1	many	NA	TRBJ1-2	TGTGCCAGCAGCAAATGGGAGGGTTCTGGCTACACCTTC	CASSKWEGSGYTF
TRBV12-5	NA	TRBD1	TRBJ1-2	TGTGCTAGTGGTTATACAGGGGGAGGTGGCTACACCTTC	CASGYTGGGGYTF
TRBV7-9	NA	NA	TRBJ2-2	TGTGCCAGCAGCTTAGCATCTCAGGGGACGAACACCGGGGAGCTGTTTTTT	CASSLASQGTNTGELFF
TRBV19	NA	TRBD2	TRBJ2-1	TGTGCCAGTAGTAGGGGGAGGGCTAGCGGGAGTATTTTTCTTTGGTACAATGAGCAGTTCTTC	CASSRGRASGSIFLWYNEQFF
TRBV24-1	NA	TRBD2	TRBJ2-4	TGTGCCACCAGTGACTCACTAGCGGGGGGCCTTACACTAGCCAAAAACATTCAGTACTTC	CATSDSLAGGLTLAKNIQYF
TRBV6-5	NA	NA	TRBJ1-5	TGTGCCAGCAGTTGGTCGGGGGATCAGCCCCAGCATTTT	CASSWSGDQPQHF
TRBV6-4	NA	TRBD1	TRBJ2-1	TGTGCCAGCAGTGACTCCGGGACAGACTACAATGAGCAGTTCTTC	CASSDSGTDYNEQFF
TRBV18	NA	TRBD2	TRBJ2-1	TGTGCCAGCTCACCGAGAGGTCCCGGGACTAGCGGGAGGGGCTACAATGAGCAGTTCTTC	CASSPRGPGTSGRGYNEQFF
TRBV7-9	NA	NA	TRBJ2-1	TGTGCCAGCAGCTTAAGGGGGTACAATGAGCAGTTCTTC	CASSLRGYNEQFF
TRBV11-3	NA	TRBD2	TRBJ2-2	TGTGCCAGCAGCTTAGCAAGCGGGGGCACCGGGGAGCTGTTTTTT	CASSLASGGTGELFF
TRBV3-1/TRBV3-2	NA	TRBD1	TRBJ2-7	TGTGCCAGCAGCCAGTCGACAGGGACGTACGAGCAGTACTTC	CASSQSTGTYEQYF
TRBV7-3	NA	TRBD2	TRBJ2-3	TGTGCCAGCAGCTCCGGGAGCGGGGGGGGCACAGATACGCAGTATTTT	CASSSGSGGGTDTQYF
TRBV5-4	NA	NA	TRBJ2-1	TGTGCCAGCAGCTTGCAAAGTTCAAGCCTCTTC	CASSLQSSSLF
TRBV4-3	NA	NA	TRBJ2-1	TGCGCCAGCAGCCGGTCCGGGAACAATGAGCAGTTCTTC	CASSRSGNNEQFF
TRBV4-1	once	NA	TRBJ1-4	TGCGCCAGCATCAACAGGGTCGGTGAAAAACTGTTTTTT	CASINRVGEKLFF
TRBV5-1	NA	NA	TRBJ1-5	TGCGCCAGCAGCCCCGACAGGAATCAGCCCCAGCATTTT	CASSPDRNQPQHF
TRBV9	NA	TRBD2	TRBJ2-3	TGTGCCAGCAGCGTAGTTAGCGGGAGTGACACAGATACGCAGTATTTT	CASSVVSGSDTDTQYF
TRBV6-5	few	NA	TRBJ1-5	TGTGCCAGCAGAAAAGGTCAGGGGAATCAGCCCCAGCATTTT	CASRKGQGNQPQHF
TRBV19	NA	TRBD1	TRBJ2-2	TGTGCCTGCACAGGGGGCACCGGGGAGCTGTTTTTT	CACTGGTGELFF
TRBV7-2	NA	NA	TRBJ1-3	TGTGCCAGCAGCTCCCGGCGCTCGCCCGGGGGAAACACCATATATTTT	CASSSRRSPGGNTIYF
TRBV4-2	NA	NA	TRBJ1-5	TGTGCCAGCAGCCAAGAGGCGGATAGCAATCAGCCCCAGCATTTT	CASSQEADSNQPQHF
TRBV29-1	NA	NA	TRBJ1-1	TGCAGCGCCGGGGACACTGAAGCTTTCTTT	CSAGDTEAFF
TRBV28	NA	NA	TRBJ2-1	TGTGCCAGCACCGGCGGAATCTACAATGAGCAGTTCTTC	CASTGGIYNEQFF
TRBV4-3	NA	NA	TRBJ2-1	TGCGCCAGCAGCCAACTCGGACAATCACCCCCCAATGAGCAGTTCTTC	CASSQLGQSPPNEQFF
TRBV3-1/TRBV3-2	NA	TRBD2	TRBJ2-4	TGTGCCAGCAGCCAGCCCCAACTAGCGGGGGCCAAAAACATTCAGTACTTC	CASSQPQLAGAKNIQYF
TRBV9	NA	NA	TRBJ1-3	TGTGCCAGCAGCACCCACACCCGCTCTGGAAACACCATATATTTT	CASSTHTRSGNTIYF
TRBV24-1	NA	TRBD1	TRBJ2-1	TGTGCCACCAGTGAGGGGACAGGGGGAGGCTACAATGAGCAGTTCTTC	CATSEGTGGGYNEQFF
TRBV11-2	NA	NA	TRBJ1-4	TGTGCCAGCAGCTTTAACTCGTATAATGAAAAACTGTTTTTT	CASSFNSYNEKLFF
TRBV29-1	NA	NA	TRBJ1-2	TGCAGCGTTGTCGGGGGTTTTGGCTACACCTTC	CSVVGGFGYTF
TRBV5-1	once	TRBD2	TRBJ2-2	TGCGCCAGCAGCTTGCGGGGCGGGAGAGCTGCCGGGGAGCTGTTTTTT	CASSLRGGRAAGELFF
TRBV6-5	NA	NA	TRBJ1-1	TGTGCCAGCACGCCAGGCCACACTGAAGCTTTCTTT	CASTPGHTEAFF
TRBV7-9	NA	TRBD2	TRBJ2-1	TGTGCCAGCAGCTTTTCGGCTAGCGGCAACAATGAGCAGTTCTTC	CASSFSASGNNEQFF
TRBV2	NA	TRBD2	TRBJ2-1	TGTGCCAGCAGTGAACTGGCGGGAGGGCCTTTTGGCTCCTACAATGAGCAGTTCTTC	CASSELAGGPFGSYNEQFF
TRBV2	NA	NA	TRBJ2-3	TGTGCCAGCAGCGCAACAGAGACCGATACGCAGTATTTT	CASSATETDTQYF